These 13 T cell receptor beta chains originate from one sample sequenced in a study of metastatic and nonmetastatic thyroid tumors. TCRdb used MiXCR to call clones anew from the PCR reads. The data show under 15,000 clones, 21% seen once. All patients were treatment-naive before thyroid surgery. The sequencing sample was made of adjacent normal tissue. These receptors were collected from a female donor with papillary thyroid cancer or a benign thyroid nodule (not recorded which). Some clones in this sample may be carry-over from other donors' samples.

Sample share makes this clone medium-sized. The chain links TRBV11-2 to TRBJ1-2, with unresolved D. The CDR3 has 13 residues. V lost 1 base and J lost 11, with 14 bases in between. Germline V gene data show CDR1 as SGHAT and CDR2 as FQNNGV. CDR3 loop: CASSLGSGEKYTF. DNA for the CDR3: TGTGCCAGCAGCTTAGGTTCTGGAGAGAAGTACACCTTC.

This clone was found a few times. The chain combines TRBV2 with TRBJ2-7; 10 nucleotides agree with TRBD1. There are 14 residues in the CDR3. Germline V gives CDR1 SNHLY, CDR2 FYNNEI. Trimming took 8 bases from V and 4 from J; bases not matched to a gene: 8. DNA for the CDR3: TGTGCCAGCGGTTTGGGGACAGGGGTGTACGAGCAGTACTTC. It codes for CASGLGTGVYEQYF.

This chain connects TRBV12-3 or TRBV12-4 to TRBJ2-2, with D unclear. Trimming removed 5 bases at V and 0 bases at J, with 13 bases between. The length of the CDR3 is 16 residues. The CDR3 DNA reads TGTGCCAGCAGTCTAACAGCTTTTACGAACACCGGGGAGCTGTTTTTT. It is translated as CASSLTAFTNTGELFF.

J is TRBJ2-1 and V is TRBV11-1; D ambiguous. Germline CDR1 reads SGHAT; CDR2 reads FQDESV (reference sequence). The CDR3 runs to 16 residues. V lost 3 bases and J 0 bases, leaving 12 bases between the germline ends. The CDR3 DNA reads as TGTGCCAGCAGCTTTTTCGGCGGAAGCTCCTACAATGAGCAGTTCTTC. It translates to CASSFFGGSSYNEQFF.

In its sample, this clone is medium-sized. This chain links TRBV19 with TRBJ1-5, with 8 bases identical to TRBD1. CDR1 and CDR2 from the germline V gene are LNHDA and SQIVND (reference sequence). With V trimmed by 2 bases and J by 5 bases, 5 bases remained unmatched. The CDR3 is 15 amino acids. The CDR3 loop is CASSIRQGAYQPQHF. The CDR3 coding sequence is TGTGCCAGTAGTATACGGCAGGGGGCATATCAGCCCCAGCATTTT.

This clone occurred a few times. CDR3 amino acids: CASGPGSITDTQYF. The CDR3 coding sequence is TGTGCTAGTGGTCCCGGTTCCATCACAGATACGCAGTATTTT. The chain links TRBV12-5 to TRBJ2-3, with D hard to call. This CDR3 is built from 14 residues. Germline V gene sequence: CDR1 LGHNT, CDR2 FRNRAP. The V end was cut by 5 bases, the J end by 2 bases, with 11 bases between.

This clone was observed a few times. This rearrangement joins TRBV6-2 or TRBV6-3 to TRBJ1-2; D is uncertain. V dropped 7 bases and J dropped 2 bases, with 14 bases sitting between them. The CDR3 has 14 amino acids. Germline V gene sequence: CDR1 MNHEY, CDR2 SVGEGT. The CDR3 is CASTPSMGNYGYTF. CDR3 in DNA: TGTGCCAGCACCCCGTCCATGGGAAACTATGGCTACACCTTC.

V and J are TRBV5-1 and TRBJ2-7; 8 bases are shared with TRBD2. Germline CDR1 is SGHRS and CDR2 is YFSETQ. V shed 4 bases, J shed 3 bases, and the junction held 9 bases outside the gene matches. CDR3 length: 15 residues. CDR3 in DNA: TGCGCCAGCAGCCCGGTCGGCGGGAGGCACTACGAGCAGTACTTC. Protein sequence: CASSPVGGRHYEQYF.

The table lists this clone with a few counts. CDR3 in amino acids: CASSLSPGIPEAFF. The CDR3 nucleotides read TGTGCCAGCAGTTTATCTCCGGGAATCCCTGAAGCTTTCTTT. This sequence joins TRBV27 and TRBJ1-1, with D unclear. The CDR3 is 14 residues long. Per germline, CDR1 MNHEY and CDR2 SMNVEV (reference sequence). V lost 0 bases, J lost 6 bases, and 11 bases lay in between.

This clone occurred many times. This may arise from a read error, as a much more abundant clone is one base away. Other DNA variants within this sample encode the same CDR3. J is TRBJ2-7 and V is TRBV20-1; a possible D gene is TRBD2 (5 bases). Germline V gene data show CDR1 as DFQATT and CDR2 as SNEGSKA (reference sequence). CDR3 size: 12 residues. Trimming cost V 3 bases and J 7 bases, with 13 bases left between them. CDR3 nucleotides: TGCAGTGCTAGTTCCGGCACGGGAGAGCAGTACTTC. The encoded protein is CSASSGTGEQYF.

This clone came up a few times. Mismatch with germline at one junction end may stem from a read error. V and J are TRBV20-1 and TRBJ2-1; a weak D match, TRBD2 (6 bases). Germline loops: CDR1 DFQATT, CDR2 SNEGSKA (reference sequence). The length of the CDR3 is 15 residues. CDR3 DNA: TGCGGTGCGGCACAAAACGGAGGGCAGTACAATGAGCAGTTCTTC. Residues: CGAAQNGGQYNEQFF.

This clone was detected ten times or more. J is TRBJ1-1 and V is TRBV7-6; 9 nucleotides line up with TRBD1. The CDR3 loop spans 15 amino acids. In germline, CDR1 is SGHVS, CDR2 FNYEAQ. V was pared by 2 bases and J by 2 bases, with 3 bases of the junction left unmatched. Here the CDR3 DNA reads TGTGCCAGCAGCTTAATCACAGGGGGCAACACTGAAGCTTTCTTT. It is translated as CASSLITGGNTEAFF.

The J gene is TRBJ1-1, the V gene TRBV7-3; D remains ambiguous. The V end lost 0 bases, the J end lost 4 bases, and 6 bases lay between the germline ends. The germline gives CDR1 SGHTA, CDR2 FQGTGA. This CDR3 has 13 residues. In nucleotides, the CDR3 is TGTGCCAGCAGCTTAACAGCGGGCACTGAAGCTTTCTTT. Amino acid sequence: CASSLTAGTEAFF.